This is a list of T cell receptor beta chains from one sample in a study of control samples from healthy donors and cancer patients. Clones were sequenced by immunoSEQ multiplex PCR, and TCRdb holds only the in-frame ones, with some missing. Its table records 150,000 to 200,000 clones. Sequenced material: blood. These TCRs come from a woman aged 25 to 39 in good health. Each CDR3 is given with its conserved first and last residue. A D gene is named only where the DNA matches it firmly.

j_call d_call v_call cdr3_length cdr3_aa cdr3_nt
TRBJ1-2 . TRBV10-3 13 CATLAGEGYGYTF TGTGCCACGCTTGCAGGGGAAGGCTATGGCTACACCTTC
TRBJ1-2 TRBD1 TRBV5-1 13 CASSVQGAEGYTF TGCGCCAGCAGCGTCCAGGGGGCAGAAGGCTACACCTTC
TRBJ1-4 . TRBV5-1 15 CASSFGLLGVEKLFF TGCGCCAGCAGCTTTGGTTTGCTCGGGGTTGAAAAACTGTTTTTT
TRBJ1-1 TRBD1 TRBV24-1 18 CATSDPSGQGAFRGEAFF TGTGCCACCAGTGACCCTTCGGGACAGGGGGCTTTTCGGGGTGAAGCTTTCTTT
TRBJ1-1 TRBD1 TRBV6-6 12 CASRIQGTEAFF TGTGCCAGCAGGATACAGGGGACTGAAGCTTTCTTT
TRBJ2-4 . TRBV6-1 16 CASSGRGLLAKNIQYF TGTGCCAGCAGTGGGCGGGGTTTACTGGCCAAAAACATTCAGTACTTC
TRBJ1-2 . TRBV18 18 CASSPTAPGLQRFSGYTF TGTGCCAGCTCACCGACGGCGCCGGGCTTACAGAGGTTCTCCGGCTACACCTTC
TRBJ2-5 . TRBV7-6 15 CASSLEAGWEETQYF TGTGCCAGCAGCTTAGAAGCAGGGTGGGAAGAGACCCAGTACTTC
TRBJ1-6 . TRBV12-1 19 CASSFAVSRGSSYNSPLHF TGTGCCAGCAGCTTTGCGGTATCCCGAGGGAGCTCCTATAATTCACCCCTCCACTTT
TRBJ1-2 . TRBV5-5 14 CASTIGGQLYGYTF TGTGCCAGCACTATTGGGGGGCAGCTCTATGGCTACACCTTC
TRBJ1-2 . TRBV4-3 15 CASSQTGTGNYGYTF TGCGCCAGCAGCCAAACTGGGACGGGGAACTATGGCTACACCTTC
TRBJ2-2 TRBD2 TRBV11-2 15 CASSLGYGGTGELFF TGTGCCAGCAGCTTAGGCTACGGGGGGACCGGGGAGCTGTTTTTT
TRBJ2-7 TRBD1 TRBV24-1 13 CATSDTGVGEQYF TGTGCCACCAGTGACACAGGGGTGGGGGAGCAGTACTTC
TRBJ1-2 . TRBV6-5 15 CASSYSSWGAGGYTF TGTGCCAGCAGTTACTCCTCCTGGGGGGCAGGGGGCTACACCTTC
TRBJ2-6 TRBD2 TRBV20-1 17 CSASKLAGTSGANVLTF TGCAGTGCTAGTAAACTAGCGGGGACATCTGGGGCCAACGTCCTGACTTTC
TRBJ2-3 . TRBV6-1 18 CASSVVGDWKVLTDTQYF TGTGCCAGCAGTGTTGTAGGAGATTGGAAGGTCCTCACAGATACGCAGTATTTT
TRBJ1-6 TRBD1 TRBV27 14 CASSPDRDNSPLHF TGTGCCAGCAGTCCCGACAGGGACAATTCACCCCTCCACTTT
TRBJ2-5 . TRBV6-1 16 CASSVNRGGTQETQYF TGTGCCAGCAGTGTGAACAGGGGGGGGACACAAGAGACCCAGTACTTC
TRBJ1-1 . TRBV12-3/TRBV12-4 13 CASSSNGNTEAFF TGTGCCAGCAGTTCGAACGGGAACACTGAAGCTTTCTTT
TRBJ2-1 TRBD1 TRBV19 15 CASSKDRGSVNEQFF TGTGCCAGTAGTAAGGACAGGGGGTCCGTCAATGAGCAGTTCTTC
TRBJ1-2 . TRBV7-2 13 CASSLYRKYGYTF TGTGCCAGCAGCTTGTACAGGAAATATGGCTACACCTTC
TRBJ2-2 . TRBV6-5 15 CASSLFLGNTGELFF TGTGCCAGCAGCCTCTTCCTCGGTAACACCGGGGAGCTGTTTTTT
TRBJ2-6 . TRBV27 20 CASSPGKGAFDYSGANVLTF TGTGCCAGCAGTCCGGGGAAGGGAGCATTCGATTACTCTGGGGCCAACGTCCTGACTTTC
TRBJ1-2 . TRBV12-3/TRBV12-4 13 CASIRESNYGYTF TGTGCCAGCATCAGGGAGTCAAACTATGGCTACACCTTC
TRBJ1-1 . TRBV5-6 14 CASSFVALNTEAFF TGTGCCAGCAGCTTCGTAGCCTTGAACACTGAAGCTTTCTTT
TRBJ2-5 . TRBV30 13 CARTRDSKETQYF TGTGCCCGGACTCGGGACTCAAAAGAGACCCAGTACTTC
TRBJ1-1 . TRBV10-3 14 CAISGALMNTEAFF TGTGCCATCAGTGGGGCCTTAATGAACACTGAAGCTTTCTTT
TRBJ1-1 . TRBV27 14 CASSSRRVNTEAFF TGTGCCAGCAGTAGCCGGCGGGTGAACACTGAAGCTTTCTTT
TRBJ1-1 . TRBV19 14 CASSRGPLNTEAFF TGTGCCAGTAGTCGGGGGCCCCTGAACACTGAAGCTTTCTTT
TRBJ2-5 TRBD1 TRBV7-2 14 CASNIQGSQETQYF TGTGCCAGCAACATACAGGGGAGCCAAGAGACCCAGTACTTC
TRBJ2-1 TRBD2 TRBV5-1 14 CASKSGGIYNEQFF TGCGCCAGCAAAAGCGGGGGTATATACAATGAGCAGTTCTTC
TRBJ2-1 TRBD2 TRBV11-2 16 CASSLRAGVYYNEQFF TGTGCCAGCAGCTTACGAGCGGGGGTTTACTACAATGAGCAGTTCTTC
TRBJ1-2 . TRBV5-1 15 CASSFDLPPNYGYTF TGCGCCAGCAGCTTCGATTTGCCCCCTAACTATGGCTACACCTTC
TRBJ1-2 TRBD1 TRBV7-8 17 CASSLLRFEGGQGNYTF TGTGCCAGCAGCTTATTACGGTTTGAGGGGGGACAGGGAAACTACACCTTC
TRBJ2-1 TRBD2 TRBV11-3 12 CASSRAGGRQFF TGTGCCAGCAGCCGAGCGGGGGGAAGGCAGTTCTTC
TRBJ1-2 TRBD1 TRBV7-9 16 CASSLFGTGYRDGYTF TGTGCCAGCAGCTTATTCGGGACAGGCTATCGAGATGGCTACACCTTC